These 4 T cell receptor beta chains were all obtained from the same sample, sequenced in a study of T cell responses to AZD1222 COVID-19 vaccine (dated by TCRdb to the early 2020s). The protocol used for the library was the immunoSEQ multiplex PCR assay. TCRdb's version of the immuneACCESS table is confined to in-frame rearrangements and falls short of the full clone set. An unresolved V gene accounts for under half of the shortfall where checked; the remainder is of unknown origin. The sample table lists 40,000 or so clones, over 80% of them with a count of one. Of the sample, over 15% falls within the top ten clones. This sample's time point label indicates: about 28 days (+/-7) after the second vaccine dose. The sample consisted of peripheral blood, taken 28 days after the second AZD1222 dose. The source is an adult who received the AZD1222 COVID-19 vaccine.

This rearrangement joins TRBV6-1 to TRBJ1-1, with D possibly matching TRBD1 (5 bases). Germline V CDR1 and CDR2: MNHNS, SASEGT. CDR3 size: 13 residues. V was clipped by 3 bases and J by 5 bases, with 10 bases between them. The CDR3 region has the DNA TGTGCCAGCAGTGAGGGGGGACCGACTGAAGCTTTCTTT. Amino acid sequence: CASSEGGPTEAFF.

J is TRBJ2-7 and V is TRBV3-1 (or the pseudogene TRBV3-2); maybe TRBD1 (5 bases). From germline, CDR1 is LGHDT and CDR2 YNNKEL (reference sequence). This CDR3 region has 14 residues. V was trimmed by 4 bases and J by 6 bases, leaving 16 bases between them. The CDR3: CASSPSAGWREQYF. In nucleotides, the CDR3 is TGTGCCAGCAGCCCGAGTGCAGGGTGGCGCGAGCAGTACTTC.

This chain connects TRBV7-6 to TRBJ1-1; TRBD1 is a possible D gene (5 bases). The germline CDR1 and CDR2 sequences are SGHVS and FNYEAQ. The CDR3 totals 15 residues. V was clipped by 5 bases and J by 4 bases, with 17 bases between them. CDR3 in DNA: TGTGCCAGCAGCCCACCGGCGTCAGGGTCCACTGAAGCTTTCTTT. Translated, it gives CASSPPASGSTEAFF.

The CDR3 loop is CASSVGQGMGQPQHF. As DNA, the CDR3 is TGTGCCAGCAGCGTAGGACAGGGGATGGGTCAGCCCCAGCATTTT. This sequence joins TRBV9 and TRBJ1-5; 8 positions agree with TRBD1. V lost 0 bases, J lost 6 bases, and 5 bases stayed unmatched. CDR3 length: 15 residues. Germline values: CDR1 SGDLS, CDR2 YYNGEE.